The 28 T cell receptor beta chains presented below share a single source sample, sequenced in a study of cytomegalovirus exposure and HLA in healthy donors. Primers for the PCR totalled 60 Vbeta and 13 Jbeta. The data were produced by immunoSEQ multiplex PCR, yet TCRdb's version contains in-frame clones alone and is incomplete. The profile covers roughly 80,000 clones, with approximately 84% appearing a single time and roughly 2.3% taken by the ten largest. The sequencing sample was made of PBMCs. The origin of the receptors is a woman in her 50s in good health and CMV-seronegative.

The chain joins TRBV4-1 to TRBJ2-4, with D tentatively TRBD2 (6 bases). V lost 1 base to trimming and J lost 0 bases, with 16 bases between them. The CDR3 runs to 18 residues. Per the germline V gene, CDR1 is MGHRA and CDR2 is YSYEKL. CDR3 sequence (DNA): TGCGCCAGCAGCCAAGGCGTCGGGGGTCTCCGAGCCAAAAACATTCAGTACTTC. Encoded protein: CASSQGVGGLRAKNIQYF.

This chain links TRBV29-1 with TRBJ2-7, with TRBD2 identical over 8 bases. There are 12 residues in the CDR3. Germline CDR1 SQVTM, CDR2 ANQGSEA. J lost 3 bases, V lost 7 bases, and 5 bases had no gene match. The chain's CDR3 is CSASSGDYEQYF. DNA of the CDR3: TGCAGCGCTAGTAGCGGGGACTACGAGCAGTACTTC.

The genes are TRBV19 and TRBJ2-2, with D uncertain. Germline CDR1 is LNHDA and CDR2 is SQIVND (reference sequence). V shed 1 base and J shed 2 bases, with 2 bases lying between them. This CDR3 comprises 13 residues. The CDR3 DNA reads TGTGCCAGTAGTATAGTAAACACCGGGGAGCTGTTTTTT. Amino acids: CASSIVNTGELFF.

V gene TRBV5-5 combines with J gene TRBJ2-2, with D uncertain. Deletions cut 2 bases from V and 5 bases from J, with 4 bases between. In germline, CDR1 is SGHKS, CDR2 YYEKEE (reference sequence). The CDR3 runs to 12 residues. The CDR3 is CASSFPTGELFF. Written as DNA, the CDR3 is TGTGCCAGCAGCTTTCCAACCGGGGAGCTGTTTTTT. Based on the CDR3 plus reference TRBV5-5 and TRBJ2-2, the full variable domain is DAGVTQSPTHLIKTRGQQVTLRCSPISGHKSVSWYQQVLGQGPQFIFQYYEKEERGRGNFPDRFSARQFPNYSSELNVNALLLGDSALYLCASSFPTGELFFGEGSRLTVL.

This clone has just a few counts. V gene TRBV29-1 combines with J gene TRBJ2-5; no reliable D call. Trimming cost V 3 bases and J 1 base, with 9 bases left between them. The CDR3 length is 13 residues. Per germline, CDR1 SQVTM and CDR2 ANQGSEA. CDR3 residues: CSVDLQIQETQYF. DNA for the CDR3: TGCAGCGTTGATTTGCAGATCCAAGAGACCCAGTACTTC.

CDR3 protein: CASRRGGYEQYF. CDR3 nucleotide sequence: TGTGCCAGCAGGAGGGGAGGATACGAGCAGTACTTC. This sequence joins TRBV5-6 and TRBJ2-7; D perhaps matches TRBD2 (6 bases). This CDR3 is built from 12 residues. Germline CDR1 and CDR2: SGHDT and YYEEEE. The ends were cut back, 5 bases at V and 4 bases at J, with 10 bases in the middle.

The rearrangement uses TRBV12-5 and TRBJ2-1; the D gene is possibly TRBD1 (7 bases). Germline V gene sequence: CDR1 LGHNT, CDR2 FRNRAP. V was clipped by 7 bases and J by 4 bases, with 17 bases between them. This CDR3 spans 15 amino acids. CDR3 bases: TGTGCTAGTGCCAAGAGCAGGGGGACTTACAATGAGCAGTTCTTC. It codes for CASAKSRGTYNEQFF.

This clone has only a few counts. The rearrangement links TRBV25-1 to TRBJ2-4, with 8 nucleotides matching TRBD2. Losses at the gene ends were 6 bases for V and 3 bases for J; bases not matched to a gene: 7. Per the germline V gene, CDR1 is MGHDK and CDR2 is SYGVNS. CDR3 size: 15 residues. The CDR3, as DNA: TGTGCCAGCAGCCGCGGGGGGCCCGTCAAAAACATTCAGTACTTC. Protein: CASSRGGPVKNIQYF.

The chain joins TRBV4-2 to TRBJ1-1, with a weak D call TRBD1 (5 bases). This CDR3 has 13 amino acids. Germline lookup yields CDR1 LGHNA and CDR2 YNFKEQ. V lost 3 bases and J lost 1, with 6 bases in between. The CDR3, as DNA: TGTGCCAGCAGCCACGGGGGGAACACTGAAGCTTTCTTT. This sequence encodes CASSHGGNTEAFF.

The V and J genes are TRBV28 and TRBJ2-2; tentative D call: TRBD2 (5 bases). CDR3 length: 14 residues. CDR1 and CDR2 (germline): MDHEN, SYDVKM. Trimming shortened V by 2 bases and J by 1 base, and 5 bases separated the two germline ends. The CDR3 reads CASSLRGNTGELFF. CDR3 DNA sequence: TGTGCCAGCAGTTTACGGGGGAACACCGGGGAGCTGTTTTTT. Together with reference TRBV28 and TRBJ2-2, the CDR3 gives the full variable domain: DVKVTQSSRYLVKRTGEKVFLECVQDMDHENMFWYRQDPGLGLRLIYFSYDVKMKEKGDIPEGYSVSREKKERFSLILESASTNQTSMYLCASSLRGNTGELFFGEGSRLTVL.

The J gene is TRBJ2-5, the V gene TRBV25-1; D not resolved. The CDR3 has 15 residues. CDR1 is MGHDK and CDR2 is SYGVNS in the germline V gene. V gave up 3 bases and J gave up 0 bases, with 11 bases separating them. CDR3 nucleotides: TGTGCCAGCAGTGATGTTCCCCCGTACCAAGAGACCCAGTACTTC. It specifies CASSDVPPYQETQYF.

The chain uses TRBV28 and TRBJ1-5; D is uncertain. CDR1 is MDHEN, CDR2 SYDVKM, per germline. The V gene lost 2 bases and the J gene lost 4 bases, with 12 bases spanning the gap. This CDR3 is built from 15 residues. In DNA, the CDR3 is TGTGCCAGCAGTTTAAGGCCTCCGGGGAATCAGCCCCAGCATTTT. Translation: CASSLRPPGNQPQHF.

In DNA, the CDR3 is TGCGCCAGCAGCCCCGGGACTAGCGGGAGGGCCGGCGGGGAGCTGTTTTTT. Encoded protein: CASSPGTSGRAGGELFF. V is TRBV5-1 and J is TRBJ2-2; the match to TRBD2 covers 16 bases. The CDR3 runs 17 residues. Per germline, CDR1 SGHRS and CDR2 YFSETQ. V lost 4 bases, J lost 7 bases, and 7 bases stayed unmatched.

The chain uses TRBV21-1 and TRBJ1-2; whether TRBD1, the table's D call, matches the DNA was not checked. TRBV21-1 is labeled a pseudogene. The CDR3 extends over 15 amino acids. The DNA of the CDR3 is TGTGCCAGCAGCAAGACAGGGTCCAAGAGCTATGGCTACACCTTC. Protein product: CASSKTGSKSYGYTF.

V and J are TRBV28 and TRBJ1-1; D unclear. Between the trimmed V and J ends, which lost 6 bases and 6 bases, there was a span of 17 bases. This CDR3 comprises 14 residues. Germline V lookup: CDR1 MDHEN, CDR2 SYDVKM. In nucleotides, the CDR3 is TGTGCCAGCAGGCGGGGAGGGATCGTCGCTGAAGCTTTCTTT. Amino acids: CASRRGGIVAEAFF.

This clone was observed a single time. The rearrangement links TRBV11-2 to TRBJ1-1; a possible D gene is TRBD1 (5 bases). CDR3 length equals 14 residues. The germline V and J ends were trimmed by 1 base and 4 bases, with 10 bases remaining between them. The germline V gene encodes CDR1 SGHAT and CDR2 FQNNGV. This chain's CDR3 is CASSLGWGGTEAFF. The CDR3, as DNA: TGTGCCAGCAGCTTAGGATGGGGCGGCACTGAAGCTTTCTTT.

The chain combines TRBV7-2 with TRBJ1-1, with 8 bases aligning to TRBD1. This CDR3 spans 15 amino acids. Germline-derived CDR1 and CDR2 are SGHTA and FQGNSA. The ends lost 3 bases at V and 1 base at J; junction bases unmatched: 4. The CDR3 nucleotides are TGTGCCAGCAGCTTGGTAACAGGGGGGAACACTGAAGCTTTCTTT. Protein sequence: CASSLVTGGNTEAFF.

The genes are TRBV14 and TRBJ1-3; no clear D gene. CDR3 size: 12 residues. Germline CDR1 and CDR2: SGHDN and FVKESK. Trimming took 6 bases from V and 0 from J, leaving 3 bases between them. CDR3 sequence reads: CASSYSGNTIYF. CDR3 DNA: TGTGCCAGCAGTTACTCTGGAAACACCATATATTTT.

This clone was seen more than once but under ten times. The chain recombines TRBV6-6 with TRBJ1-1; possible D gene TRBD1, 5 bases. V shed 5 bases and J shed 1 base, with 17 bases lying between them. Germline V gene sequence: CDR1 MNHNY, CDR2 SVGAGI (reference sequence). This CDR3 has 16 amino acids. The CDR3: CASSTPPGSRNTEAFF. For the CDR3, the DNA is TGTGCCAGCAGTACTCCCCCAGGGTCTAGGAACACTGAAGCTTTCTTT.

The chain has TRBV7-3 and TRBJ1-2; tentative D call: TRBD1 (5 bases). V lost 5 bases to trimming and J lost 2 bases, with 21 bases between them. This CDR3 is 17 amino acids long. CDR1 and CDR2 from the germline V gene are SGHTA and FQGTGA. The CDR3 region has the DNA TGTGCCAGCAGCCCAATAAGCGGGGGGGGGATGAACTATGGCTACACCTTC. Its protein is CASSPISGGGMNYGYTF.

V and J are TRBV7-2 and TRBJ1-5; 8 positions match TRBD1. Trimming cost V 2 bases and J 2 bases; bases outside gene matches: 5. CDR1 is SGHTA, CDR2 FQGNSA, per germline. The CDR3 extends over 16 amino acids. CDR3 protein: CASSLRDRFGNQPQHF. Written as DNA, the CDR3 is TGTGCCAGCAGCTTAAGGGACAGGTTTGGCAATCAGCCCCAGCATTTT.

V is TRBV14 and J is TRBJ1-2; TRBD1 might be the D (5 bases). The ends were cut back, 0 bases at V and 5 bases at J, with 13 bases in the middle. Germline V lookup: CDR1 SGHDN, CDR2 FVKESK. CDR3 length: 15 amino acids. The CDR3: CASSQERGGLYGYTF. The DNA for the CDR3 is TGTGCCAGCAGCCAAGAGCGGGGGGGGTTGTATGGCTACACCTTC. The full variable domain, its missing parts supplied by reference TRBV14 and TRBJ1-2, is EAGVTQFPSHSVIEKGQTVTLRCDPISGHDNLYWYRRVMGKEIKFLLHFVKESKQDESGMPNNRFLAERTGGTYSTLKVQPAELEDSGVYFCASSQERGGLYGYTFGSGTRLTVV.

This chain links TRBV4-2 with TRBJ2-7, with 9 bases that match TRBD2. The trim removed 0 bases at V and 7 bases at J, leaving 10 bases unmatched. There are 16 residues in the CDR3. The germline CDR1 and CDR2 sequences are LGHNA and YNFKEQ. CDR3 protein: CASSQDLGGRAGEQYF. CDR3 bases: TGTGCCAGCAGCCAAGATTTAGGCGGGAGGGCCGGGGAGCAGTACTTC.

This clone was seen more than once but under ten times. The chain couples TRBV28 to TRBJ2-1; TRBD1 is a possible D gene (6 bases). CDR1 is MDHEN, CDR2 SYDVKM, per germline. The CDR3 is 13 residues long. V lost 8 bases, J lost 15 bases, and 23 bases lay in between. The CDR3 spells CASQELSWQGMFF. CDR3 DNA: TGTGCCAGCCAGGAATTATCGTGGCAGGGGATGTTCTTC.

This chain links TRBV4-1 with TRBJ2-7; 10 bases map to TRBD2. Germline loops: CDR1 MGHRA, CDR2 YSYEKL. The CDR3 contains 14 residues. The V segment lost 3 bases and the J segment 4 bases; nucleotides outside the gene matches: 3. CDR3 in amino acids: CASSHQREGYEQYF. CDR3 nucleotides: TGCGCCAGCAGCCACCAGCGGGAGGGGTACGAGCAGTACTTC.

The chain carries TRBV5-6 and TRBJ1-2; the match to TRBD1 covers 8 bases. CDR1 SGHDT and CDR2 YYEEEE come from the germline V gene. The CDR3 runs 13 residues. V shed 4 bases, J shed 2 bases, and the junction held 1 base outside the gene matches. CDR3: CASSGQGNYGYTF. The CDR3 DNA reads as TGTGCCAGCAGCGGACAGGGAAACTATGGCTACACCTTC.

This sequence joins TRBV19 and TRBJ1-1, with D hard to call. Germline CDR1 reads LNHDA; CDR2 reads SQIVND (reference sequence). V lost 5 bases and J lost 7, with 8 bases in between. The CDR3 is 11 amino acids. CDR3 in DNA: TGTGCCAGTAGTTGGTCACATGAAGCTTTCTTT. As protein: CASSWSHEAFF.

V is TRBV7-6 and J is TRBJ2-5, with 9 bases identical to TRBD1. The CDR3 is 16 amino acids. The germline CDR1 and CDR2 sequences are SGHVS and FNYEAQ. Losses at the gene ends were 6 bases for V and 3 bases for J; bases not matched to a gene: 11. In DNA form, the CDR3 reads TGTGCCAGCAGACTTAGAATTGGGACAGGGAAAGAGACCCAGTACTTC. It encodes CASRLRIGTGKETQYF.